These 20 T cell receptor beta chains originate from one sample sequenced in a study of cytomegalovirus exposure and HLA in healthy donors. Use of 60 Vbeta and 13 Jbeta primers characterized the PCR. Here immunoSEQ multiplex PCR was the method, and the copy in TCRdb shows in-frame clones only, minus some. The sample contains about 130,000 clones, roughly 70% of which appear only once. The sequencing sample was made of PBMCs. These receptors all come from a man in his forties in good health and CMV-seronegative.

The chain employs TRBV7-2 and TRBJ2-7; no clear D. The V end was cut by 5 bases, the J end by 0 bases, with 11 bases between. This CDR3 has 14 amino acids. Per the germline V gene, CDR1 is SGHTA and CDR2 is FQGNSA. The CDR3 reads CASSPYSSSYEQYF. The CDR3 DNA is TGTGCCAGCAGCCCTTATTCGAGCTCCTACGAGCAGTACTTC.

The chain joins TRBV6-1 to TRBJ2-2, with 11 bases aligning to TRBD1. With 0 bases clipped from V and 8 bases from J, the junction kept 5 bases outside the gene matches. Germline CDR1 is MNHNS and CDR2 is SASEGT. The CDR3 length is 16 residues. In nucleotides, the CDR3 is TGTGCCAGCAGTGAAGCGGGGACAGGGGGGATGGGGGAGCTGTTTTTT. As protein: CASSEAGTGGMGELFF.

This chain connects TRBV7-3 to TRBJ2-5, with D perhaps TRBD2 (6 bases). The J call may be faulty, since TRBJ2-7 better matches the DNA end. The CDR3 spans 14 residues. CDR1 SGHTA and CDR2 FQGTGA come from the germline V gene. The CDR3 reads CASSLGGSDYEQYF. The CDR3 coding sequence is TGTGCCAGCAGCCTGGGGGGTTCGGACTACGAGCAGTACTTC.

The chain is built from TRBV5-4 and TRBJ2-5; D is ambiguous. CDR3 length: 13 residues. Germline CDR1 is SGHNT and CDR2 is YYREEE (reference sequence). Trimming left V 2 bases short and J 3 bases short, with 8 bases between. The CDR3 reads CASSFMGEETQYF. The CDR3 DNA follows: TGTGCCAGCAGCTTTATGGGCGAAGAGACCCAGTACTTC.

The rearrangement links TRBV6-1 to TRBJ2-1, with 9 bases lining up with TRBD2. Germline lookup yields CDR1 MNHNS and CDR2 SASEGT. The trim removed 1 base at V and 7 bases at J, leaving 5 bases unmatched. This CDR3 contains 15 residues. The DNA for the CDR3 is TGTGCCAGCAGTGAAGGTCATAGCGGGAGTAATGAGCAGTTCTTC. Protein sequence: CASSEGHSGSNEQFF.

The chain joins TRBV18 to TRBJ2-7; D might be TRBD2 (6 bases). Germline CDR1 reads KGHSH; CDR2 reads LQKENI. The CDR3 consists of 15 residues. With 0 bases removed from V and 3 bases from J, the gap between germline ends came to 12 bases. The CDR3, as DNA: TGTGCCAGCTCACCACCGAGCGGGCAAGACTACGAGCAGTACTTC. It yields the protein CASSPPSGQDYEQYF.

This chain links TRBV11-3 with TRBJ2-3; possible D gene TRBD1, 6 bases. CDR3 length equals 14 residues. V lost 1 base and J 7 bases, leaving 12 bases between the germline ends. Germline values: CDR1 SGHNT, CDR2 YENEEA. CDR3 in DNA: TGTGCCAGCAGCTTAGGACAGGATGTAAATACGCAGTATTTT. Translating gives CASSLGQDVNTQYF.

V usage is TRBV2 and J usage is TRBJ2-7; 7 bases are a match to TRBD2. CDR1 is SNHLY, CDR2 FYNNEI, per germline. This CDR3 is built from 11 residues. The V segment lost 8 bases and the J segment 6 bases; nucleotides outside the gene matches: 4. The CDR3 is CASDREGEQYF. DNA of the CDR3: TGTGCCAGCGATAGGGAGGGCGAGCAGTACTTC.

The chain is built from TRBV2 and TRBJ2-7, with 8 bases matching TRBD2. CDR1 and CDR2 from the germline V gene are SNHLY and FYNNEI. The CDR3 runs 16 residues. Trimming at V came to 2 bases and at J to 1 base, leaving 7 bases not matched to a gene. The CDR3 sequence: CASSESLAGGSYEQYF. CDR3 nucleotide sequence: TGTGCCAGCAGTGAAAGTCTGGCGGGGGGATCCTACGAGCAGTACTTC.

The chain recombines TRBV20-1 with TRBJ2-1, with D uncertain. V dropped 6 bases and J dropped 10 bases, with 13 bases sitting between them. Germline-derived CDR1 and CDR2 are DFQATT and SNEGSKA (reference sequence). The CDR3 consists of 11 residues. CDR3 bases: TGCAGTGCCAGGCGTCGAAGGGAGCAGTTCTTC. Translating gives CSARRRREQFF.

The sample holds a few counts of this clone. The chain recombines TRBV5-1 with TRBJ1-2; 7 bases fit TRBD1. Germline lookup yields CDR1 SGHRS and CDR2 YFSETQ. The V and J ends lost 1 base and 3 bases, in that order; junction bases with no gene match: 0. This CDR3 has 13 amino acids. The CDR3 loop reads CASSLTGDYGYTF. The CDR3 nucleotides read TGCGCCAGCAGCTTGACAGGGGACTATGGCTACACCTTC.

The CDR3 region is CASTPWARDRDDEQYF. CDR3 nucleotides: TGTGCCAGCACCCCCTGGGCCCGGGACAGGGACGACGAGCAGTACTTC. V is TRBV5-6 and J is TRBJ2-7, with 9 bases identical to TRBD1. Germline-derived CDR1 and CDR2 are SGHDT and YYEEEE. The junction had 15 bases not matched to a gene; V was cut back by 6 bases and J by 5 bases. This CDR3 has 16 residues.

The J gene is TRBJ1-2, the V gene TRBV6-6; D remains ambiguous. The V gene lost 2 bases and the J gene lost 6 bases, with 7 bases spanning the gap. The CDR3 has 12 amino acids. Germline V gene sequence: CDR1 MNHNY, CDR2 SVGAGI (reference sequence). CDR3 region: CASSYRRDGYTF. DNA for the CDR3: TGTGCCAGCAGTTACCGGAGGGATGGCTACACCTTC.

In this sample, this clone turned up many times. The same CDR3 can be traced to other DNA sequences in this sample. This chain connects TRBV19 to TRBJ2-5, with D possibly being TRBD2 (7 bases). Germline CDR1 reads LNHDA; CDR2 reads SQIVND (reference sequence). CDR3 length: 15 amino acids. Trimming stripped 1 base from V and 3 bases from J, with 12 bases between. CDR3 amino acids: CASSIGVGGEETQYF. CDR3 nucleotide sequence: TGTGCCAGTAGTATAGGGGTAGGGGGGGAAGAGACCCAGTACTTC.

V gene TRBV4-3 combines with J gene TRBJ1-5; 7 positions agree with TRBD1. V dropped 0 bases and J dropped 1; count of bases not matched to a gene: 6. CDR3 size: 17 residues. CDR1 and CDR2 from the germline V gene are LGHNA and YSLEER. The DNA of the CDR3 is TGCGCCAGCAGCCAAGAGACTACAGGGGACAGCAATCAGCCCCAGCATTTT. This translates into CASSQETTGDSNQPQHF.

The chain has TRBV19 and TRBJ1-2, with D perhaps matching TRBD1 (6 bases). Germline CDR1 is LNHDA and CDR2 is SQIVND (reference sequence). V lost 4 bases to trimming and J lost 4 bases, with 16 bases between them. The CDR3 is made up of 15 amino acids. CDR3: CASSKDGQHLYGYTF. DNA of the CDR3: TGTGCCAGTAGTAAGGACGGACAGCACCTCTATGGCTACACCTTC. The full variable domain, its missing parts supplied by reference TRBV19 and TRBJ1-2, is DGGITQSPKYLFRKEGQNVTLSCEQNLNHDAMYWYRQDPGQGLRLIYYSQIVNDFQKGDIAEGYSVSREKKESFPLTVTSAQKNPTAFYLCASSKDGQHLYGYTFGSGTRLTVV.

This rearrangement joins TRBV7-8 to TRBJ1-5; D possibly corresponds to TRBD1 (5 bases). The V end was cut by 1 base, the J end by 7 bases, with 17 bases between. This CDR3 is built from 16 residues. The germline gives CDR1 SGHVS, CDR2 FQNEAQ. CDR3 sequence: CASSLVAQTEHQPQHF. Written as DNA, the CDR3 is TGTGCCAGCAGCTTAGTAGCCCAGACAGAGCACCAGCCCCAGCATTTT.

The rearrangement links TRBV6-5 to TRBJ1-1, with D uncertain. With 0 bases removed from V and 1 base from J, the gap between germline ends came to 12 bases. This CDR3 region has 16 residues. CDR1 and CDR2 (germline): MNHEY, SVGAGI. This CDR3 reads CASSYSSAPSNTEAFF. CDR3 DNA sequence: TGTGCCAGCAGTTACTCGAGTGCCCCCTCGAACACTGAAGCTTTCTTT.

This chain joins TRBV9 and TRBJ1-5; 9 bases agree with TRBD1. Trimming removed 4 bases from V and 7 bases from J; junction bases left unmatched: 9. Germline values: CDR1 SGDLS, CDR2 YYNGEE. The CDR3 loop spans 15 amino acids. CDR3 protein: CASSPGGQGGQPQHF. For the CDR3, the DNA is TGTGCCAGCAGCCCAGGGGGACAGGGCGGCCAGCCCCAGCATTTT.

The chain links TRBV7-9 to TRBJ2-7; 10 positions match TRBD2. Germline V gene sequence: CDR1 SEHNR, CDR2 FQNEAQ (reference sequence). This CDR3 has 15 residues. Losses at the gene ends were 4 bases for V and 5 bases for J; bases not matched to a gene: 8. CDR3 nucleotide sequence: TGTGCCAGCAGCTCTGAGCGGGAGGGCCACCACGAGCAGTACTTC. Translation: CASSSEREGHHEQYF.